This is a list of T cell receptor beta chains from one sample in a study of persistence of HIV-infected CD4 T cells. Their specific antigens are unknown. Sequencing used immunoSEQ multiplex PCR; TCRdb keeps in-frame clones, though not all of them. The sample consists of 35,000 to 40,000 clones, around 90% of them appearing once. Source: CD4+ T cells sorted from PBMCs after roughly 17-hour stimulation, taken from a patient who received antiretroviral therapy. The receptors were sampled from an adult man with HIV who was CMV-seropositive. Both conserved end residues are part of each CDR3. The order of the fields is D gene, clone size, CDR3 length, V gene, J gene, CDR3 DNA, CDR3 protein. A D gene is named only where the DNA matches it firmly. Size is stated for part of the rows, as once, few or many counts, or as a class when the clone is expanded.

D: TRBD2
size: -
length: 14
V: TRBV29-1
J: TRBJ2-3
DNA: TGCAGCTTAACCGGGACTAGCGGCACAGATACGCAGTATTTT
CDR3: CSLTGTSGTDTQYF

D: TRBD1
size: -
length: 16
V: TRBV6-6
J: TRBJ1-5
DNA: TGTGCCAGCAGTTACTCGGGACAGGGAGTACGTCAGCCCCAGCATTTT
CDR3: CASSYSGQGVRQPQHF

D: TRBD2
size: few
length: 16
V: TRBV16
J: TRBJ2-5
DNA: TGTGCCAGCAGCCAATCGACTAGCGGGAGAGGGGAGACCCAGTACTTC
CDR3: CASSQSTSGRGETQYF

D: TRBD1
size: -
length: 14
V: TRBV30
J: TRBJ1-1
DNA: TGTGCCTGGAGTGTAATCCAGGACAGGCTCCCAGCTTTCTTT
CDR3: CAWSVIQDRLPAFF

D: TRBD1
size: -
length: 13
V: TRBV30
J: TRBJ1-2
DNA: TGTGCCTGGAGTCAAACAGGGGGTTGGGGCTACACCTTC
CDR3: CAWSQTGGWGYTF

D: -
size: -
length: 13
V: TRBV11-1
J: TRBJ2-3
DNA: TGTGCCAGCAGCCAATCTAGCGTGGATACGCAGTATTTT
CDR3: CASSQSSVDTQYF

D: -
size: -
length: 14
V: TRBV7-3
J: TRBJ1-6
DNA: TGTGCCAGCAGCATGGACGGATATAATTCACCCCTCCACTTT
CDR3: CASSMDGYNSPLHF

D: TRBD2
size: -
length: 17
V: TRBV9
J: TRBJ2-1
DNA: TGTGCCAGCAGCGTAGGAGGGAGGGAGGGATCCTACAATGAGCAGTTCTTC
CDR3: CASSVGGREGSYNEQFF

D: TRBD1
size: -
length: 14
V: TRBV28
J: TRBJ2-2
DNA: TGTGCCAGCATCGACAGGGGGCGAACCGGGGAGCTGTTTTTT
CDR3: CASIDRGRTGELFF

D: -
size: -
length: 13
V: TRBV30
J: TRBJ2-5
DNA: TGTGCCTGGAGTAAGGGAATCCGAGAGACCCAGTACTTC
CDR3: CAWSKGIRETQYF

D: TRBD1
size: -
length: 17
V: TRBV5-4
J: TRBJ2-1
DNA: TGTGCCAGCAGCCGTTTCCTTACAGGGGCCAACTACAATGAGCAGTTCTTC
CDR3: CASSRFLTGANYNEQFF

D: TRBD2
size: -
length: 15
V: TRBV7-8
J: TRBJ2-1
DNA: TGTGCCAGCAGCTTACGAGCGGGGGGGCCTATACAGCAGTTCTTC
CDR3: CASSLRAGGPIQQFF

D: -
size: -
length: 14
V: TRBV3-1/TRBV3-2
J: TRBJ1-1
DNA: TGTGCCAGCAGCCCGACAGGTACGAACACTGAAGCTTTCTTT
CDR3: CASSPTGTNTEAFF

D: TRBD2
size: -
length: 17
V: TRBV9
J: TRBJ2-7
DNA: TGTGCCAGCAGCTTGGGACTAGCGGGGGGGCCAGGATACGAGCAGTACTTC
CDR3: CASSLGLAGGPGYEQYF

D: -
size: -
length: 16
V: TRBV4-2
J: TRBJ2-7
DNA: TGTGCCAGCAGCCAAGATCAGGGCAGGGGGGCGTACGAGCAGTACTTC
CDR3: CASSQDQGRGAYEQYF

D: TRBD1
size: -
length: 15
V: TRBV9
J: TRBJ1-1
DNA: TGTGCCAGCAGCGTAGTGGGACAGGGCGGCACTGAAGCTTTCTTT
CDR3: CASSVVGQGGTEAFF

D: -
size: few
length: 14
V: TRBV4-1
J: TRBJ1-5
DNA: TGCGCCAGCAGCCAAGATTTGAGCAATCAGCCCCAGCATTTT
CDR3: CASSQDLSNQPQHF

D: TRBD2
size: -
length: 16
V: TRBV5-4
J: TRBJ2-5
DNA: TGTGCCAGCAGCTTCCCTAGGAGGGAGGGCCAAGAGACCCAGTACTTC
CDR3: CASSFPRREGQETQYF

D: TRBD1
size: -
length: 14
V: TRBV2
J: TRBJ1-1
DNA: TGTGCCAGCAAAAAAGGGGGACAGGACACTGAAGCTTTCTTT
CDR3: CASKKGGQDTEAFF

D: -
size: medium-sized
length: 14
V: TRBV30
J: TRBJ2-7
DNA: TGTGCCTGGAGCGGGGGACCCTCCAGTCGCGAGCAGTACTTC
CDR3: CAWSGGPSSREQYF

D: -
size: once
length: 15
V: TRBV3-1/TRBV3-2
J: TRBJ2-5
DNA: TGTGCCAGCAGCCAAGAGGTGGGGCAACAAGAGACCCAGTACTTC
CDR3: CASSQEVGQQETQYF

D: -
size: -
length: 14
V: TRBV27
J: TRBJ1-5
DNA: TGTGCCAGCAGGGGACCTTATAGCAATCAGCCCCAGCATTTT
CDR3: CASRGPYSNQPQHF

D: -
size: -
length: 13
V: TRBV5-6
J: TRBJ1-5
DNA: TGTGCCAGCAGCTTGGGACAAGGAGGTCCCCAGCATTTT
CDR3: CASSLGQGGPQHF

D: -
size: -
length: 14
V: TRBV6-5
J: TRBJ1-5
DNA: TGTGCCAGCAGAACCGGTTACAGCAATCAGCCCCAGCATTTT
CDR3: CASRTGYSNQPQHF

D: -
size: -
length: 16
V: TRBV27
J: TRBJ1-3
DNA: TGTGCCAGCAGTTTATCGAGGGCAGGGCCTGGAAACACCATATATTTT
CDR3: CASSLSRAGPGNTIYF

D: -
size: -
length: 15
V: TRBV12-1
J: TRBJ1-4
DNA: TGTGCCAGCAGCCCAGGACAGAGAATGAGGGAAAAACTGTTTTTT
CDR3: CASSPGQRMREKLFF

D: -
size: -
length: 15
V: TRBV7-2
J: TRBJ2-4
DNA: TGTGCCAGCAGCTCGAGTCAGGTAACCGGGAACATTCAGTACTTC
CDR3: CASSSSQVTGNIQYF

D: TRBD1
size: -
length: 16
V: TRBV7-2
J: TRBJ2-6
DNA: TGTGCCAGCAGCACCGGGACAGGGTCTGGGGCCAACGTCCTGACTTTC
CDR3: CASSTGTGSGANVLTF

D: -
size: -
length: 11
V: TRBV30
J: TRBJ1-3
DNA: TGTGCCTGGAGTAGAGGGGACACCATATATTTT
CDR3: CAWSRGDTIYF

D: -
size: few
length: 14
V: TRBV7-6
J: TRBJ1-6
DNA: TGTGCCAGCAGCTACACGGGTACTAATTCACCCCTCCACTTT
CDR3: CASSYTGTNSPLHF

D: TRBD2
size: -
length: 15
V: TRBV12-5
J: TRBJ2-1
DNA: TGTGCTAGTGGTTTGGGGGCTAGCGGGAGAATTGAGCAGTTCTTC
CDR3: CASGLGASGRIEQFF

D: TRBD1
size: -
length: 16
V: TRBV5-1
J: TRBJ2-1
DNA: TGCGCCAGCAGCCCGTCCGGGACAGGGCCCCCTAATGAGCAGTTCTTC
CDR3: CASSPSGTGPPNEQFF

D: -
size: -
length: 16
V: TRBV4-2
J: TRBJ2-3
DNA: TGTGCCAGCAGCCAATCGGACAGAAGGGGGGCAGATACGCAGTATTTT
CDR3: CASSQSDRRGADTQYF

D: -
size: -
length: 16
V: TRBV7-7
J: TRBJ2-5
DNA: TGTGCTAGCAGCTTAGCTAGGGAACAGGGTCGGGAGACCCAGTACTTC
CDR3: CASSLAREQGRETQYF

D: TRBD1
size: -
length: 14
V: TRBV18
J: TRBJ1-6
DNA: TGTGCCAGCTCCCAACAGGGGAAGGATTCACCCCTCCACTTT
CDR3: CASSQQGKDSPLHF

D: -
size: -
length: 12
V: TRBV30
J: TRBJ1-1
DNA: TGTGCCCTGATGCCAGTGAACACTGAAGCTTTCTTT
CDR3: CALMPVNTEAFF

D: TRBD1
size: -
length: 15
V: TRBV27
J: TRBJ2-1
DNA: TGTGCCAGCAGTTTAGGGGGACAGGTGTTGAGTGAGCAGTTCTTC
CDR3: CASSLGGQVLSEQFF

D: -
size: -
length: 14
V: TRBV9
J: TRBJ2-6
DNA: TGTGCCAGCAGCGTTCTCTCTGGGGCCAACGTCCTGACTTTC
CDR3: CASSVLSGANVLTF

D: -
size: -
length: 13
V: TRBV10-3
J: TRBJ2-1
DNA: TGTGCCATCAGCCCCTCAACTTACAATGAGCAGTTCTTC
CDR3: CAISPSTYNEQFF

D: -
size: -
length: 15
V: TRBV2
J: TRBJ2-3
DNA: TGTGCCAGCACTACCCCGGGACCCGGTTCAGATACGCAGTATTTT
CDR3: CASTTPGPGSDTQYF

D: TRBD2
size: -
length: 15
V: TRBV7-9
J: TRBJ2-1
DNA: TGTGCCAGCAGCCCCCGGGGACTAGAGAGCAATGAGCAGTTCTTC
CDR3: CASSPRGLESNEQFF

D: -
size: -
length: 15
V: TRBV6-5
J: TRBJ1-1
DNA: TGTGCCAGCAGTTACTCGGCCTATCGGGGGACTGAAGCTTTCTTT
CDR3: CASSYSAYRGTEAFF

D: -
size: few
length: 16
V: TRBV4-1
J: TRBJ1-5
DNA: TGCGCCAGCAGCCTGAATGGCTGGGACAGCAATCAGCCCCAGCATTTT
CDR3: CASSLNGWDSNQPQHF

D: -
size: -
length: 16
V: TRBV4-2
J: TRBJ2-7
DNA: TGTGCCAGCAGCCCCACCCGGGGCAGAAGCTCCTACGAGCAGTACTTC
CDR3: CASSPTRGRSSYEQYF

D: TRBD2
size: -
length: 16
V: TRBV3-1/TRBV3-2
J: TRBJ2-1
DNA: TGTGCCAGCAGCCAAGAGGGGACTAGCGGTTACAATGAGCAGTTCTTC
CDR3: CASSQEGTSGYNEQFF

D: -
size: -
length: 14
V: TRBV10-3
J: TRBJ1-5
DNA: TGTGCCATCAGCCCTGGACAGCTAAATCAGCCCCAGCATTTT
CDR3: CAISPGQLNQPQHF

D: TRBD1
size: -
length: 17
V: TRBV7-8
J: TRBJ1-1
DNA: TGTGCCAGCAGCACGGGGACAGTCTCCCAGAGCAACACTGAAGCTTTCTTT
CDR3: CASSTGTVSQSNTEAFF

D: -
size: -
length: 16
V: TRBV6-6
J: TRBJ1-3
DNA: TGTGCCAGCACCCTGGGGTTGAGAGGCTCTGGAAACACCATATATTTT
CDR3: CASTLGLRGSGNTIYF

D: -
size: -
length: 17
V: TRBV4-3
J: TRBJ2-3
DNA: TGCGCCAGCAGCCAGGCGCTAGCAGCCGCTAGCACAGATACGCAGTATTTT
CDR3: CASSQALAAASTDTQYF

D: -
size: -
length: 16
V: TRBV5-4
J: TRBJ1-2
DNA: TGTGCCAGCAGGGAGGGGGGGACACATGCCACCTATGGCTACACCTTC
CDR3: CASREGGTHATYGYTF

D: TRBD2
size: -
length: 16
V: TRBV27
J: TRBJ2-7
DNA: TGTGCCAGCAGGGGGGGGAGTGGACCCAGCACCTACGAGCAGTACTTC
CDR3: CASRGGSGPSTYEQYF

D: TRBD1
size: -
length: 15
V: TRBV6-5
J: TRBJ2-4
DNA: TGTGCCAGCAGATCCGGGACAGGGCTAAAAAACATTCAGTACTTC
CDR3: CASRSGTGLKNIQYF

D: TRBD2
size: -
length: 14
V: TRBV6-5
J: TRBJ2-7
DNA: TGTGCCAGTCACCCCGGGGGGAGCACCTACGAGCAGTACTTC
CDR3: CASHPGGSTYEQYF

D: TRBD1
size: once
length: 13
V: TRBV10-2
J: TRBJ2-7
DNA: TGCGCCAGCAGTAGGGACAGGGCATACGAGCAGTACTTC
CDR3: CASSRDRAYEQYF

D: TRBD1
size: -
length: 14
V: TRBV2
J: TRBJ1-5
DNA: TGTGCCAGCAGCAGGGGGGGGTCAAATCAGCCCCAGCATTTT
CDR3: CASSRGGSNQPQHF